The 9 T cell receptor beta chains presented below share a single source sample, sequenced in a study of CD8 T cells in Susac syndrome. Reverse transcription of roughly 0.45 to 1 ug RNA was performed with random hexamers. TCRdb itself ran the immunoSEQ multiplex PCR reads through MiXCR, one entry per CDR3 protein. This table has a few hundred thousand distinct CDR3 sequences, over 90% appearing once. Source material: CD4+ T cells from PBMCs. The receptors come from a human donor with multiple sclerosis.

The chain joins TRBV20-1 to TRBJ1-1, with unresolved D. Germline CDR1 is DFQATT and CDR2 is SNEGSKA (reference sequence). The V end lost 7 bases, the J end lost 2 bases, and 17 bases lay between the germline ends. This CDR3 contains 14 residues. CDR3 residues: CSVRSEDINTEAFF. The CDR3 DNA reads as TGCAGTGTACGGTCAGAGGATATAAACACTGAAGCTTTCTTT.

This clonotype was seen more than once but under ten times. The genes are TRBV29-1 and TRBJ1-5, with D unresolved. The CDR3 extends over 11 amino acids. Between the trimmed V and J ends, which lost 4 bases and 7 bases, there was a span of 8 bases. Germline CDR1 SQVTM, CDR2 ANQGSEA. The CDR3 reads CSVGGDQPQHF. In DNA form, the CDR3 reads TGCAGCGTTGGCGGAGACCAGCCCCAGCATTTT.

This chain joins TRBV5-1 and TRBJ2-1, with 9 bases matching TRBD1. Germline-derived CDR1 and CDR2 are SGHRS and YFSETQ. Losses at the gene ends were 4 bases for V and 8 bases for J; bases not matched to a gene: 13. This CDR3 has 16 amino acids. CDR3 loop: CASSPGTGKFLYEQFF. The CDR3 nucleotides read TGCGCCAGCAGCCCCGGGACAGGGAAATTCCTTTATGAGCAGTTCTTC.

The chain has TRBV18 and TRBJ1-2; TRBD1 agrees at 8 bases. Losses at the gene ends were 0 bases for V and 3 bases for J; bases not matched to a gene: 15. This CDR3 region has 19 residues. The germline V gene has CDR1 KGHSH and CDR2 LQKENI. Written as DNA, the CDR3 is TGTGCCAGCTCACCACCGACAGGATATAGACAGGGGTCTTACTATGGCTACACCTTC. It is translated as CASSPPTGYRQGSYYGYTF.

This rearrangement joins TRBV29-1 to TRBJ1-1, with 10 bases aligning to TRBD1. Germline values: CDR1 SQVTM, CDR2 ANQGSEA. The trim removed 3 bases at V and 5 bases at J, leaving 3 bases unmatched. The CDR3 sequence is 13 residues long. CDR3 amino acids: CSVDLDRGTEAFF. The CDR3 bases are TGCAGCGTTGACCTGGACAGGGGGACTGAAGCTTTCTTT.

The genes are TRBV19 and TRBJ2-3, with D possibly TRBD2 on 6 matching bases. The germline V gene encodes CDR1 LNHDA and CDR2 SQIVND (reference sequence). Trimming removed 6 bases at V and 4 bases at J, with 17 bases between. The CDR3 has 15 amino acids. CDR3 coding DNA: TGTGCCAGTAGCCTCGTGCGGGGTCGGCCAGATACGCAGTATTTT. This sequence encodes CASSLVRGRPDTQYF.

V and J are TRBV3-1 and TRBJ2-5; tentatively, D is TRBD1 or TRBD2 (5 bases each). The germline CDR1 and CDR2 sequences are LGHDT and YNNKEL (reference sequence). V was shortened by 4 bases and J by 7 bases, with 16 bases between the two germline ends. The CDR3 contains 14 residues. The CDR3 loop reads CASSPPLGTGTQYF. In nucleotides, the CDR3 is TGTGCCAGCAGCCCACCTCTAGGGACCGGGACCCAGTACTTC.

This sequence joins TRBV19 and TRBJ2-1; the D gene is possibly TRBD2 (6 bases). Germline V gene lookup returns CDR1 LNHDA and CDR2 SQIVND (reference sequence). The CDR3 has 15 amino acids. V lost 3 bases and J lost 2, with 11 bases in between. CDR3 bases: TGTGCCAGTAGTATGGCGGGGCCGACCTACAATGAGCAGTTCTTC. Amino acid sequence: CASSMAGPTYNEQFF.

This sequence joins TRBV6-6 and TRBJ1-6, with D perhaps matching TRBD1 (5 bases). This CDR3 spans 12 amino acids. The V end lost 7 bases, the J end lost 10 bases, and 11 bases lay between the germline ends. Germline CDR1 MNHNY, CDR2 SVGAGI (reference sequence). CDR3 sequence: CASITQGSPLHF. The CDR3 DNA is TGTGCCAGCATAACCCAGGGCTCACCCCTCCACTTT.